What follows describes a single T cell receptor (beta chain). Its antigen is still unknown. The CDR3 is 15 amino acids. V was shortened by 4 bases and J by 12 bases, with 26 bases between the two germline ends. Germline CDR1 and CDR2: SGHTS and YDEGEE. The data belong to a study of human T cells and chemical hapten exposure. TCRdb analysed the RACE reads with MiXCR anew, one entry per CDR3 protein. Among some 350,000 distinct CDR3 sequences listed, over 6% were seen once. Time point defined: patch test 2, 6 weeks after DPC sensitization. Treatment reported: therapeutic diphenylcyclopropenone sensitization with weekly scalp DPC. Study conclusions and caveats: Counts of TCRs expanded at PT1 correlated positively with patch test score.

The V call is TRBV5-8, the J call TRBJ2-7; TRBD1 might be the D (6 bases). The sample here was whole blood, taken in connection with sensitization to the hapten diphenylcyclopropenone (DPC). The origin of this receptor is a woman aged 18-30 years with alopecia areata. Some clones in this sample may be carry-over from other donors' samples. The DNA of the CDR3 is TGTGCCAGCAGCCTTCGGCTTAGGAGTAGGACAGATCGGTACTTC. Translation gives CASSLRLRSRTDRYF.